The T cell receptor beta chain under discussion was sequenced for a study of blood T cell repertoires in COVID-19. Only in-frame clones appear in the TCRdb table, and some are missing; sequencing was by immunoSEQ multiplex PCR. The sample holds about 250,000 clones, about 87% seen once. This clone turned up a few times. V was clipped by 0 bases and J by 5 bases, with 13 bases between them. Germline values: CDR1 SNHLY, CDR2 FYNNEI. CDR3 length: 15 amino acids. Sample: peripheral blood. This sequence was found in a woman in her twenties or thirties with COVID-19, enrolled during active disease. V gene TRBV2 combines with J gene TRBJ1-2, with D possibly TRBD1 on 6 matching bases. CDR3 protein: CASSEAQGGLYGYTF. The CDR3 region has the DNA TGTGCCAGCAGTGAAGCACAGGGAGGGTTATATGGCTACACCTTC.